A single sample is the source of the 29 T cell receptor beta chains below, sequenced in a study of T-cell reconstitution after alpha-beta-depleted transplantation in children (dated by TCRdb to between 2015 and 2016). Receptor libraries were prepared by PCR. The instrument was an Illumina HiSeq 2500. TCR libraries were prepared with molecular barcoding, using unique molecular identifiers to normalize TCRbeta repertoire quantification. TCRdb applied fastp at Q25 and MiXCR to the public reads, then kept only in-frame beta chains. Identical CDR3 protein sequences are pooled into one entry, listed with their most common genes and DNA. The sample table records 150,000 to 200,000 distinct CDR3 sequences; roughly 6.8% of these occur just once. About 2.9% of the sample belongs to the ten largest clones. This specimen consisted of PBMCs from the stem cell graft donor, obtained from the stem cell graft. Source of these receptors: a human donor who donated a stem cell graft to a child with Wiskott-Aldrich syndrome.

This clonotype was seen at least ten times. This chain links TRBV5-1 with TRBJ1-1; D unresolved. Trimming stripped 4 bases from V and 3 bases from J, with 19 bases between. Germline CDR1 SGHRS, CDR2 YFSETQ. The CDR3 loop spans 16 amino acids. In nucleotides, the CDR3 is TGCGCCAGCAGCCCACCTTCGGGGAGTTGGCACACTGAAGCTTTCTTT. Its protein is CASSPPSGSWHTEAFF. Complete variable domain (other parts from reference TRBV5-1 and TRBJ1-1): KAGVTQTPRYLIKTRGQQVTLSCSPISGHRSVSWYQQTPGQGLQFLFEYFSETQRNKGNFPGRFSGRQFSNSRSEMNVSTLELGDSALYLCASSPPSGSWHTEAFFGQGTRLTVV.

At least ten counts were recorded for this clonotype. This chain links TRBV15 with TRBJ1-4, with 9 positions matching TRBD1. This CDR3 comprises 15 residues. The V and J ends lost 5 bases and 6 bases, in that order; junction bases with no gene match: 7. The germline CDR1 and CDR2 sequences are LNHNV and YYDKDF (reference sequence). The CDR3: CATSPTGGRDEKLFF. The CDR3 DNA reads as TGTGCCACCAGCCCTACAGGGGGCAGAGATGAAAAACTGTTTTTT. The whole variable domain, filled in from reference TRBV15 and TRBJ1-4, reads DAMVIQNPRYQVTQFGKPVTLSCSQTLNHNVMYWYQQKSSQAPKLLFHYYDKDFNNEADTPDNFQSRRPNTSFCFLDIRSPGLGDTAMYLCATSPTGGRDEKLFFGSGTQLSVL.

This clonotype was counted ten times or more. The rearrangement joins TRBV4-3 to TRBJ2-3; D gene unclear. V lost 0 bases to trimming and J lost 5 bases, with 6 bases between them. Germline CDR1 and CDR2: LGHNA and YSLEER. The CDR3 loop spans 13 amino acids. The CDR3 nucleotides read TGCGCCAGCAGCCAAGATGTGGAAGATACGCAGTATTTT. Protein product: CASSQDVEDTQYF.

This clonotype was detected ten times or more. The chain couples TRBV28 to TRBJ2-3; tentatively, D is TRBD1 or TRBD2 (5 bases each). V was trimmed by 4 bases and J by 1 base, leaving 15 bases between them. Germline loops: CDR1 MDHEN, CDR2 SYDVKM. This CDR3 contains 16 residues. The CDR3 is CASSWDPFEGTDTQYF. In nucleotides, the CDR3 is TGTGCCAGCAGTTGGGACCCCTTCGAAGGCACAGATACGCAGTATTTT.

Ten or more counts support this clonotype. The J gene is TRBJ2-7, the V gene TRBV27; 7 bases are a match to TRBD1. The CDR3 totals 15 residues. V shed 6 bases, J shed 2 bases, and the junction held 10 bases outside the gene matches. CDR1 is MNHEY, CDR2 SMNVEV, per germline (reference sequence). Written as DNA, the CDR3 is TGTGCCAGCAGGCTAGACAGGGCCCGTCCCTACGAGCAGTACTTC. Protein sequence: CASRLDRARPYEQYF.

This clonotype was recorded at least ten times. This chain uses TRBV25-1 with TRBJ2-2, with 7 bases that match TRBD1. The length of the CDR3 is 16 residues. The V gene's germline CDR1 is MGHDK and CDR2 SYGVNS. Trimming took 4 bases from V and 6 from J; bases not matched to a gene: 11. The CDR3 reads CASSVDREVVAGELFF. The CDR3 DNA follows: TGTGCCAGCAGTGTCGACAGGGAAGTGGTCGCCGGGGAGCTGTTTTTT.

This clonotype occurred many times. The chain links TRBV20-1 to TRBJ1-2; the D is unclear. This CDR3 spans 13 amino acids. Germline V gives CDR1 DFQATT, CDR2 SNEGSKA (reference sequence). Trimming removed 3 bases from V and 6 bases from J, with 14 bases in between. The CDR3 DNA reads TGCAGTGCTAGGGACTCGGACGGAGATGGCTACACCTTC. Translated: CSARDSDGDGYTF.

The table lists this clonotype with many counts. The rearrangement uses TRBV12-3 or TRBV12-4 and TRBJ1-2; D unresolved. V lost 3 bases and J 0 bases, leaving 8 bases between the germline ends. The CDR3 is 14 amino acids. CDR3 protein: CASSLEYTNYGYTF. The CDR3 nucleotides are TGTGCCAGCAGTTTGGAGTACACTAACTATGGCTACACCTTC.

This clonotype was counted many times. J is TRBJ2-7 and V is TRBV20-1; D ambiguous. The germline V gene has CDR1 DFQATT and CDR2 SNEGSKA (reference sequence). Between the trimmed V and J ends, which lost 3 bases and 0 bases, there was a span of 12 bases. The CDR3 extends over 14 amino acids. CDR3 nucleotide sequence: TGCAGTGCTAGCCCCTTTCCGCCCTCCTACGAGCAGTACTTC. Translated, it gives CSASPFPPSYEQYF.

This clonotype was found many times. V and J are TRBV20-1 and TRBJ2-7; perhaps TRBD2 as D (5 bases). Germline V gene data show CDR1 as DFQATT and CDR2 as SNEGSKA (reference sequence). This CDR3 has 15 residues. V lost 5 bases and J 0 bases, leaving 17 bases between the germline ends. CDR3 DNA: TGCAGTGCTGGGATTAGCGAGAGAAGCTCCTACGAGCAGTACTTC. This gives the protein CSAGISERSSYEQYF.

The sample holds many counts of this clonotype. This chain connects TRBV4-1 to TRBJ2-5, with D maybe TRBD2 (7 bases). There are 17 residues in the CDR3. V was pared by 1 base and J by 0 bases, with 15 bases between. CDR1 and CDR2 from the germline V gene are MGHRA and YSYEKL. The chain's CDR3 is CASSQAIWEGDQETQYF. The CDR3 region has the DNA TGCGCCAGCAGCCAAGCTATTTGGGAGGGGGACCAAGAGACCCAGTACTTC.

This clonotype occurred a few times. The chain has TRBV6-1 and TRBJ2-5; 7 bases line up with TRBD2. Germline CDR1 reads MNHNS; CDR2 reads SASEGT. The CDR3 contains 16 residues. V was pared by 5 bases and J by 2 bases, with 11 bases of the junction left unmatched. The CDR3 bases are TGTGCCAGCAGTCCCGGGGGAGGGCCCCTACAAGAGACCCAGTACTTC. Translation: CASSPGGGPLQETQYF.

Notes on this clonotype: This may stem from a read error, because a much larger clone lies one nucleotide away. The chain joins TRBV11-1 to TRBJ1-1; no firm D call. The length of the CDR3 is 16 residues. In germline, CDR1 is SGHAT, CDR2 FQDESV (reference sequence). CDR3 in DNA: TGTGCCAGCAGCTTACAAGGGAATTTTTTGAAAACTGAAGCTTTCTTT. The encoded protein is CASSLQGNFLKTEAFF.

This clonotype was counted many times. V is TRBV15 and J is TRBJ1-2; D gene unclear. Germline V CDR1 and CDR2: LNHNV, YYDKDF (reference sequence). Deletions cut 0 bases from V and 4 bases from J, with 15 bases between. This CDR3 is 16 amino acids long. The CDR3 is CATSRDLTTSSYGYTF. In DNA form, the CDR3 reads TGTGCCACCAGCAGAGATTTAACGACAAGCTCCTATGGCTACACCTTC.

This clonotype was seen many times. The chain joins TRBV6-2 or TRBV6-3 to TRBJ1-1; no definite D call. V shed 0 bases and J shed 0 bases, with 11 bases lying between them. This CDR3 spans 16 amino acids. CDR1 is MNHEY and CDR2 is SVGEGT in the germline V gene. The CDR3 sequence: CASSYSLAGLNTEAFF. The DNA of the CDR3 is TGTGCCAGCAGTTACTCCTTGGCCGGTCTGAACACTGAAGCTTTCTTT.

This clonotype was seen at least ten times. CDR3 sequence reads: CASSELVSRGNNEQYF. The DNA of the CDR3 is TGCGCCAGCAGTGAGTTAGTGTCCAGGGGGAACAACGAGCAGTACTTC. The rearrangement uses TRBV10-2 and TRBJ2-7; 7 bases align to TRBD1. The CDR3 is 16 amino acids. V was pared by 1 base and J by 5 bases, with 11 bases of the junction left unmatched. Per germline, CDR1 WSHSY and CDR2 SAAADI.

This clonotype was seen at least ten times. V is TRBV7-9 and J is TRBJ2-1; 7 nucleotides match TRBD1. CDR1 and CDR2 (germline): SEHNR, FQNEAQ (reference sequence). The junction had 3 bases not matched to a gene; V was cut back by 1 base and J by 3 bases. This CDR3 spans 15 amino acids. The CDR3 DNA is TGTGCCAGCAGCTTAGGTAGACAGGGCTACAATGAGCAGTTCTTC. The encoded protein is CASSLGRQGYNEQFF.

This clonotype was detected many times. V is TRBV7-2 and J is TRBJ2-7; 9 bases agree with TRBD1. The CDR3 totals 14 residues. V trimming: 8 bases; J trimming: 5 bases; junction bases outside the gene matches: 10. Germline CDR1 reads SGHTA; CDR2 reads FQGNSA. The CDR3 protein is CASSADRGSHEQYF. The CDR3 DNA is TGTGCCAGCTCCGCGGACAGGGGATCCCACGAGCAGTACTTC.

This clonotype was seen at least ten times. The rearrangement uses TRBV20-1 and TRBJ1-5, with TRBD1 matching over 10 bases. CDR3 size: 16 residues. J was trimmed by 5 bases and V by 5 bases; bases with no gene match: 12. Germline V gives CDR1 DFQATT, CDR2 SNEGSKA (reference sequence). The CDR3 DNA follows: TGCAGTGCTCCATTACACCGGGACAGGGGCTATCAGCCCCAGCATTTT. Residues: CSAPLHRDRGYQPQHF.

This clonotype was picked up many times. The chain combines TRBV5-1 with TRBJ2-1; 7 bases line up with TRBD1. Losses at the gene ends were 4 bases for V and 4 bases for J; bases not matched to a gene: 5. CDR1 is SGHRS, CDR2 YFSETQ, per germline. The CDR3 length is 14 residues. The DNA for the CDR3 is TGCGCCAGCAGCATGGGACAGCAATACAATGAGCAGTTCTTC. Amino acids: CASSMGQQYNEQFF. The whole variable domain, remainder taken from reference TRBV5-1 and TRBJ2-1, is KAGVTQTPRYLIKTRGQQVTLSCSPISGHRSVSWYQQTPGQGLQFLFEYFSETQRNKGNFPGRFSGRQFSNSRSEMNVSTLELGDSALYLCASSMGQQYNEQFFGPGTRLTVL.

This clonotype was seen many times. In DNA form, the CDR3 reads TGTGCCAGCAGCTTTTCAATACCAGGGGGCGGTGAAAAACTGTTTTTT. Its translation is CASSFSIPGGGEKLFF. The rearrangement joins TRBV11-2 to TRBJ1-4, with 8 bases matching TRBD1. The CDR3 contains 16 residues. Per germline, CDR1 SGHAT and CDR2 FQNNGV. The V segment lost 3 bases and the J segment 7 bases; nucleotides outside the gene matches: 10.

This clonotype was seen ten or more times. The chain couples TRBV12-3 or TRBV12-4 to TRBJ1-4, with no clear D. Trimming stripped 9 bases from V and 3 bases from J, with 2 bases between. The CDR3 loop spans 10 amino acids. The CDR3 sequence is CASSNEKLFF. CDR3 DNA: TGTGCCAGTTCTAATGAAAAACTGTTTTTT.

At least ten counts were recorded for this clonotype. The chain joins TRBV29-1 to TRBJ2-3; 8 bases line up with TRBD1. CDR3 length equals 12 residues. J lost 6 bases, V lost 8 bases, and 7 bases had no gene match. CDR1 is SQVTM, CDR2 ANQGSEA, per germline. In DNA form, the CDR3 reads TGCAGCTCATACAGGGGGTCTGATACGCAGTATTTT. Amino acids: CSSYRGSDTQYF.

This chain links TRBV4-1 with TRBJ2-7; TRBD1 matches at 10 bases. Trimming at V came to 3 bases and at J to 2 bases, leaving 4 bases not matched to a gene. This CDR3 region has 15 residues. Germline CDR1 MGHRA, CDR2 YSYEKL. CDR3 region: CASSQMDRGTYEQYF. The CDR3, as DNA: TGCGCCAGCAGCCAGATGGACAGGGGGACCTACGAGCAGTACTTC.

This clonotype was seen repeatedly, ten times or more. V gene TRBV20-1 combines with J gene TRBJ1-2; D is undetermined. Germline CDR1 and CDR2: DFQATT and SNEGSKA (reference sequence). Trimming stripped 0 bases from V and 7 bases from J, with 15 bases between. The CDR3 sequence is 14 residues long. The CDR3 reads CSARDRVGFGGYTF. For the CDR3, the DNA is TGCAGTGCTAGAGATAGGGTCGGCTTCGGTGGCTACACCTTC.

The V call is TRBV10-1, the J call TRBJ1-3; no firm D call. The V gene's germline CDR1 is WNHNN and CDR2 SYGVQD (reference sequence). This CDR3 contains 18 residues. V dropped 2 bases and J dropped 0 bases, with 17 bases sitting between them. CDR3 nucleotide sequence: TGCGCCAGCAGTGAGGTGGCAGCTGTCGACTTCTCTGGAAACACCATATATTTT. It is translated as CASSEVAAVDFSGNTIYF.

The table lists this clonotype with many counts. The rearrangement joins TRBV29-1 to TRBJ2-3; 8 bases agree with TRBD2. Germline V lookup: CDR1 SQVTM, CDR2 ANQGSEA. CDR3 length: 14 amino acids. V gave up 4 bases and J gave up 0 bases; unmatched junction bases: 3. Here the CDR3 DNA reads TGCAGCGTTGCGGCGGGGGGTAGCACAGATACGCAGTATTTT. Translating it yields CSVAAGGSTDTQYF.

This clonotype was recorded many times. The chain uses TRBV6-6 and TRBJ2-1; D might be TRBD2 (6 bases). Looked up from germline, CDR1 is MNHNY and CDR2 is SVGAGI (reference sequence). With 3 bases removed from V and 9 bases from J, the gap between germline ends came to 12 bases. The CDR3 totals 13 residues. The CDR3 spells CASSYGGTLEQFF. CDR3 nucleotides: TGTGCCAGCAGTTATGGAGGGACTCTTGAGCAGTTCTTC.

This clonotype was detected ten times or more. The J gene is TRBJ2-1, the V gene TRBV5-1; 7 positions agree with TRBD1. Per the germline V gene, CDR1 is SGHRS and CDR2 is YFSETQ. The CDR3 totals 16 residues. J was trimmed by 6 bases and V by 4 bases; bases with no gene match: 13. CDR3 in amino acids: CASSQMPPGQFNEQFF. The CDR3 DNA reads TGCGCCAGCAGCCAAATGCCCCCGGGACAGTTCAATGAGCAGTTCTTC.